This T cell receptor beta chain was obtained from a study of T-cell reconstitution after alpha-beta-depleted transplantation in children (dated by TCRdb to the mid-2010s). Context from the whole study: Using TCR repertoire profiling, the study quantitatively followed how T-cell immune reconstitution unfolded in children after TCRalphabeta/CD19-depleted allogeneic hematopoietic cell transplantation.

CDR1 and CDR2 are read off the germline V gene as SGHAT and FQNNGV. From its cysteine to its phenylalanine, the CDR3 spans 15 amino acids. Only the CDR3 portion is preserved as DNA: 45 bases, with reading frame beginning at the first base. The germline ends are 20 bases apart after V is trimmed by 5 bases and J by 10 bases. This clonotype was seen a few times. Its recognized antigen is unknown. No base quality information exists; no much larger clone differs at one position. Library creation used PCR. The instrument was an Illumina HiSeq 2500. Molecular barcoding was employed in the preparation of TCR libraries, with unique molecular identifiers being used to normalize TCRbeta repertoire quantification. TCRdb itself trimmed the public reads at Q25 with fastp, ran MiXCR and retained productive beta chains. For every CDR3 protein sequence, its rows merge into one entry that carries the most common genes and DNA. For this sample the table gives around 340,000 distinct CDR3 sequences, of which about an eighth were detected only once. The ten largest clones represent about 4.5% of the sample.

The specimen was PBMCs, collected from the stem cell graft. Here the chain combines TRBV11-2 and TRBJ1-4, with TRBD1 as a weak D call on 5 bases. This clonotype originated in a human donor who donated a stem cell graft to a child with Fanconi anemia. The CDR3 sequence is CASSQSGHVSGKLFF. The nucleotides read TGTGCCAGCAGCCAAAGCGGACACGTCTCAGGAAAACTGTTTTTT. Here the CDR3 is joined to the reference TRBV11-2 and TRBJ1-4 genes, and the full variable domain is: EAGVAQSPRYKIIEKRQSVAFWCNPISGHATLYWYQQILGQGPKLLIQFQNNGVVDDSQLPKDRFSAERLKGVDSTLKIQPAKLEDSAVYLCASSQSGHVSGKLFFGSGTQLSVL.